The T cell receptor beta chain under discussion was sequenced for a study of cytomegalovirus exposure and HLA in healthy donors. The CDR3 is 15 residues long. The V gene's germline CDR1 is SQVTM and CDR2 ANQGSEA. V dropped 4 bases and J dropped 7; count of bases not matched to a gene: 8. The repertoire was sequenced with immunoSEQ multiplex PCR; TCRdb's copy has only in-frame clones and lacks some. The profile shows roughly 71,000 clones, 94% of them singletons. J is TRBJ2-2 and V is TRBV29-1; 11 nucleotides line up with TRBD2. The source of this sequence is a woman aged 18-29 years in good health and CMV-seronegative. The sequenced sample consisted of PBMCs. The CDR3 protein is CSVGVAGGPGGELFF. The CDR3 DNA is TGCAGCGTTGGAGTAGCGGGGGGGCCTGGCGGGGAGCTGTTTTTT.